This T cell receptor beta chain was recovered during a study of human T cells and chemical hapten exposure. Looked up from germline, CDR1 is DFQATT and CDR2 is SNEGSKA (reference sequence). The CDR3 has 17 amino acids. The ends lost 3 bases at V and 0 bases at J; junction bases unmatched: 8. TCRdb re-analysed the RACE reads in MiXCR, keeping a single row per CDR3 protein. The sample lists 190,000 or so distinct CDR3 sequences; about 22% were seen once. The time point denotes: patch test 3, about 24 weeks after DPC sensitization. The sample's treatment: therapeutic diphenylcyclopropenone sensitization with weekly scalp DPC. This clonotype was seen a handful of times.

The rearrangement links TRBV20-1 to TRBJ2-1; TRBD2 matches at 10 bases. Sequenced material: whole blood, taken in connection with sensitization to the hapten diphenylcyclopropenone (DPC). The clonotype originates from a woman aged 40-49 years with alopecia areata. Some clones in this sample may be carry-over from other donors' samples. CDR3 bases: TGCAGTGCTAGGTTCCTCAGCGGGAGGGCCTCCTACAATGAGCAGTTCTTC. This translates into CSARFLSGRASYNEQFF.